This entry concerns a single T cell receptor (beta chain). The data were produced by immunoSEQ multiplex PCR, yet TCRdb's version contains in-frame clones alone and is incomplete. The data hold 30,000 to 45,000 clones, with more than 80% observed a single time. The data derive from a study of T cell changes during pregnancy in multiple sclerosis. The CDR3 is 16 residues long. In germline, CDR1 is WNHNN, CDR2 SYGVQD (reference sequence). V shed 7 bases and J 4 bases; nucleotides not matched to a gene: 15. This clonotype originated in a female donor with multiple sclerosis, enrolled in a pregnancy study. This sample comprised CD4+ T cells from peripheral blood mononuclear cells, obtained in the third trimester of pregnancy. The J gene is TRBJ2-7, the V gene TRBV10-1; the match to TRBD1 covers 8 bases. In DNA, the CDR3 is TGCGCCAGCAAATCCTCGACAGGGGCGACGGGTTACGAGCAGTACTTC. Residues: CASKSSTGATGYEQYF.